These 32 T cell receptor beta chains were all obtained from the same sample, sequenced in a study of blood T cell repertoires in COVID-19. The assay was immunoSEQ multiplex PCR, and TCRdb's table has in-frame clones only and misses some. The sample lists fewer than 400,000 clones, more than 75% occurring once. Sequenced material: PBMCs or T cells enriched from blood (not recorded which). The origin of the receptors is a woman aged 50 to 60 who had recovered from COVID-19.

The chain couples TRBV28 to TRBJ1-3; the match to TRBD1 covers 8 bases. The length of the CDR3 is 15 residues. After removal of 6 bases from V and 5 bases from J, the junction contained 9 bases not matched to a gene. Germline values: CDR1 MDHEN, CDR2 SYDVKM. The CDR3 nucleotides are TGTGCCAGCAGGCCTACAGGGGGTAGTAGAAACACCATATATTTT. Protein sequence: CASRPTGGSRNTIYF.

The rearrangement joins TRBV7-3 to TRBJ2-1; weak D call: TRBD2 (6 bases). The CDR3 consists of 14 residues. Trimming took off 3 bases at V and 12 bases at J, with 18 bases between the two ends. Looked up from germline, CDR1 is SGHTA and CDR2 is FQGTGA. The DNA for the CDR3 is TGTGCCAGCAGCTTGGGGACTGCTGGAATTGGGCAGTTCTTC. It translates to CASSLGTAGIGQFF. Filled out from reference TRBV7-3 and TRBJ2-1, the complete variable domain reads GAGVSQTPSNKVTEKGKYVELRCDPISGHTALYWYRQSLGQGPEFLIYFQGTGAADDSGLPNDRFFAVRPEGSVSTLKIQRTERGDSAVYLCASSLGTAGIGQFFGPGTRLTVL.

The chain recombines TRBV5-5 with TRBJ2-7; D is unresolved. The CDR3 spans 15 residues. Germline-derived CDR1 and CDR2 are SGHKS and YYEKEE (reference sequence). V lost 0 bases to trimming and J lost 1 base, with 11 bases between them. CDR3 DNA: TGTGCCAGCAGCTTGGAGCGCAGCATATCCTACGAGCAGTACTTC. It translates to CASSLERSISYEQYF.

DNA of the CDR3: TGTGCCACCAGCAGGAGCGGTCATCAGCCCCAGCATTTT. Translated: CATSRSGHQPQHF. The chain couples TRBV15 to TRBJ1-5, with D uncertain. The V end was cut by 3 bases, the J end by 5 bases, with 8 bases between. Germline loops: CDR1 LNHNV, CDR2 YYDKDF (reference sequence). The CDR3 is 13 amino acids.

Here the CDR3 reads CASGSAISGNTIYF. The CDR3, as DNA: TGTGCCAGCGGTTCTGCGATCTCTGGAAACACCATATATTTT. The V gene is TRBV3-1 (or the pseudogene TRBV3-2), the J gene TRBJ1-3; unclear D gene. This CDR3 has 14 residues. CDR1 and CDR2 from the germline V gene are LGHDT and YNNKEL (reference sequence). V dropped 8 bases and J dropped 0 bases, with 11 bases sitting between them.

On this clone: Other DNA variants within this sample encode the same CDR3. This chain joins TRBV27 and TRBJ2-3; D may be TRBD1 (6 bases). The CDR3 length is 14 residues. Trimming took off 2 bases at V and 1 base at J, with 7 bases between the two ends. CDR1 is MNHEY and CDR2 is SMNVEV in the germline V gene (reference sequence). In DNA, the CDR3 is TGTGCCAGCAGTTTAAACAGGGGCACAGATACGCAGTATTTT. Protein product: CASSLNRGTDTQYF.

This chain connects TRBV4-3 to TRBJ1-4; 9 bases are a match to TRBD1. The CDR3 runs 16 residues. After removal of 1 base from V and 8 bases from J, the junction contained 8 bases not matched to a gene. Germline loops: CDR1 LGHNA, CDR2 YSLEER. The DNA for the CDR3 is TGCGCCAGCAGCCAAGGTAGTCTCACAGGGGGCGAAAAACTGTTTTTT. Translation: CASSQGSLTGGEKLFF.

J is TRBJ2-1 and V is TRBV5-1; TRBD1 might be the D (5 bases). CDR1 and CDR2 (germline): SGHRS, YFSETQ. Trimming shortened V by 0 bases and J by 6 bases, and 16 bases separated the two germline ends. CDR3 length: 16 amino acids. CDR3 sequence reads: CASSLAMVGGANEQFF. CDR3 sequence (DNA): TGCGCCAGCAGCTTGGCCATGGTAGGTGGGGCCAATGAGCAGTTCTTC.

This clone was detected only once. The V call is TRBV7-6, the J call TRBJ1-4, with unresolved D. The V end lost 5 bases, the J end lost 5 bases, and 9 bases lay between the germline ends. CDR3 length equals 13 residues. The V gene's germline CDR1 is SGHVS and CDR2 FNYEAQ. CDR3 sequence reads: CASSLQMNEKLFF. DNA for the CDR3: TGTGCCAGCAGCCTACAGATGAATGAAAAACTGTTTTTT.

The chain has TRBV6-5 and TRBJ2-7, with D possibly matching TRBD1 (5 bases). Between the trimmed V and J ends, which lost 7 bases and 3 bases, there was a span of 16 bases. Germline-derived CDR1 and CDR2 are MNHEY and SVGAGI. This CDR3 is 14 amino acids long. This CDR3 reads CASISKVRDYEQYF. CDR3 sequence (DNA): TGTGCCAGCATCAGTAAGGTCAGGGACTACGAGCAGTACTTC.

This clone was found a few times. V usage is TRBV3-1 (or the pseudogene TRBV3-2) and J usage is TRBJ1-1; D uncertain. V was clipped by 0 bases and J by 0 bases, with 8 bases between them. This CDR3 region has 15 residues. CDR1 and CDR2 (germline): LGHDT, YNNKEL (reference sequence). The CDR3 DNA reads TGTGCCAGCAGCCAAGATCATCGGGTGAACACTGAAGCTTTCTTT. Amino acids: CASSQDHRVNTEAFF.

The chain joins TRBV13 to TRBJ2-1; the D is unclear. This CDR3 comprises 13 residues. CDR1 is PRHDT, CDR2 FYEKMQ, per germline (reference sequence). The V end was cut by 5 bases, the J end by 8 bases, with 13 bases between. The chain's CDR3 is CASSPKHRDEQFF. The CDR3 nucleotides read TGTGCCAGCAGCCCAAAGCACCGAGATGAGCAGTTCTTC.

The J gene is TRBJ1-2, the V gene TRBV7-2, with TRBD1 matching 7 bases. Germline V gene lookup returns CDR1 SGHTA and CDR2 FQGNSA. The CDR3 sequence is 13 residues long. V dropped 3 bases and J dropped 5; count of bases not matched to a gene: 3. CDR3 DNA sequence: TGTGCCAGCAGCTTGGAGACAGGGTATGGCTACACCTTC. Its translation is CASSLETGYGYTF. Filled out from reference TRBV7-2 and TRBJ1-2, the complete variable domain reads GAGVSQSPSNKVTEKGKDVELRCDPISGHTALYWYRQSLGQGLEFLIYFQGNSAPDKSGLPSDRFSAERTGGSVSTLTIQRTQQEDSAVYLCASSLETGYGYTFGSGTRLTVV.

The chain joins TRBV30 to TRBJ1-1; D is uncertain. CDR3 length: 13 amino acids. Germline CDR1 GTSNPN, CDR2 SVGIG (reference sequence). V was trimmed by 0 bases and J by 11 bases, leaving 16 bases between them. The chain's CDR3 is CAWSVVRSDGAFF. The CDR3, as DNA: TGTGCCTGGAGTGTTGTCCGTTCCGATGGCGCTTTCTTT.

The chain employs TRBV18 and TRBJ1-4; D is possibly TRBD1 (5 bases). The CDR3 length is 16 residues. Germline lookup yields CDR1 KGHSH and CDR2 LQKENI. Trimming took 2 bases from V and 8 from J, leaving 18 bases between them. In DNA form, the CDR3 reads TGTGCCAGCTCACCATTCGGCGGCGGGGGTGGCGAAAAACTGTTTTTT. Its protein product is CASSPFGGGGGEKLFF.

The rearrangement links TRBV19 to TRBJ2-3, with 13 bases identical to TRBD2. CDR3 size: 14 residues. With 9 bases clipped from V and 5 bases from J, the junction kept 5 bases outside the gene matches. Germline loops: CDR1 LNHDA, CDR2 SQIVND (reference sequence). In DNA, the CDR3 is TGTGCCAGCGGACTAGCGGGGGCAATAGATACGCAGTATTTT. It specifies CASGLAGAIDTQYF.

The chain has TRBV4-1 and TRBJ1-5; D call uncertain. This CDR3 has 15 amino acids. The V and J ends lost 1 base and 4 bases respectively, with 11 bases between them. Germline V gene data show CDR1 as MGHRA and CDR2 as YSYEKL. The CDR3 loop is CASSQAHTLNQPQHF. The CDR3 region has the DNA TGCGCCAGCAGCCAAGCTCACACCCTGAATCAGCCCCAGCATTTT.

The V and J genes are TRBV14 and TRBJ2-3; TRBD2 matches 8 bases. The ends lost 1 base at V and 5 bases at J; junction bases unmatched: 5. The germline CDR1 and CDR2 sequences are SGHDN and FVKESK. The CDR3 runs 15 residues. CDR3 in DNA: TGTGCCAGCAGCCAAGGTGTTAGCGGGGTAGATACGCAGTATTTT. Protein product: CASSQGVSGVDTQYF. Looking up the rest from reference TRBV14 and TRBJ2-3 gives the full variable domain: EAGVTQFPSHSVIEKGQTVTLRCDPISGHDNLYWYRRVMGKEIKFLLHFVKESKQDESGMPNNRFLAERTGGTYSTLKVQPAELEDSGVYFCASSQGVSGVDTQYFGPGTRLTVL.

This clone was seen just once. This sequence joins TRBV5-6 and TRBJ1-3; D is uncertain. V was pared by 7 bases and J by 0 bases, with 11 bases between. Germline V gene lookup returns CDR1 SGHDT and CDR2 YYEEEE. This CDR3 comprises 14 residues. Here the CDR3 reads CASGRPSSGNTIYF. In DNA, the CDR3 is TGTGCCAGCGGGAGGCCTAGCTCTGGAAACACCATATATTTT. Based on the CDR3 plus reference TRBV5-6 and TRBJ1-3, the full variable domain is DAGVTQSPTHLIKTRGQQVTLRCSPKSGHDTVSWYQQALGQGPQFIFQYYEEEERQRGNFPDRFSGHQFPNYSSELNVNALLLGDSALYLCASGRPSSGNTIYFGEGSWLTVV.

This chain links TRBV30 with TRBJ1-1, with D uncertain. Germline CDR1 reads GTSNPN; CDR2 reads SVGIG (reference sequence). V was cut by 4 bases and J by 1 base, with 7 bases left in between. The CDR3 length is 12 residues. The chain's CDR3 is CAWIEGNTEAFF. In DNA, the CDR3 is TGTGCCTGGATAGAGGGGAACACTGAAGCTTTCTTT.

This clone has only one observation. The chain links TRBV27 to TRBJ1-6; D is unresolved. CDR1 is MNHEY, CDR2 SMNVEV, per germline (reference sequence). The CDR3 extends over 14 amino acids. Trimming shortened V by 3 bases and J by 5 bases, and 8 bases separated the two germline ends. Here the CDR3 DNA reads TGTGCCAGCAGTTTGTGGGGAGATAATTCACCCCTCCACTTT. Encoded protein: CASSLWGDNSPLHF.

The V and J genes are TRBV25-1 and TRBJ1-1, with TRBD1 matching 10 bases. The trim removed 4 bases at V and 4 bases at J, leaving 6 bases unmatched. Germline CDR1 MGHDK, CDR2 SYGVNS. The CDR3 extends over 15 amino acids. The chain's CDR3 is CASSVDRGRLTEAFF. For the CDR3, the DNA is TGTGCCAGCAGTGTCGACAGGGGGCGGCTCACTGAAGCTTTCTTT. The variable domain in full, with the rest retrieved from reference TRBV25-1 and TRBJ1-1, is EADIYQTPRYLVIGTGKKITLECSQTMGHDKMYWYQQDPGMELHLIHYSYGVNSTEKGDLSSESTVSRIRTEHFPLTLESARPSHTSQYLCASSVDRGRLTEAFFGQGTRLTVV.

The chain joins TRBV12-5 to TRBJ1-1; 12 nucleotides agree with TRBD1. Germline loops: CDR1 LGHNT, CDR2 FRNRAP. This CDR3 spans 18 amino acids. V shed 8 bases, J shed 2 bases, and the junction held 15 bases outside the gene matches. The CDR3 spells CASTNDRDRGRGNTEAFF. CDR3 coding DNA: TGTGCTAGTACAAATGACCGGGACAGGGGGCGCGGTAACACTGAAGCTTTCTTT.

This chain joins TRBV19 and TRBJ2-1; TRBD2 agrees at 7 bases. Unmatched junction bases numbered 6, after V lost 7 bases and J lost 9 bases. This CDR3 is built from 12 residues. CDR1 is LNHDA and CDR2 is SQIVND in the germline V gene (reference sequence). This CDR3 is CASISTGGEQFF. CDR3 nucleotides: TGTGCCAGTATTTCGACGGGGGGTGAGCAGTTCTTC.

The rearrangement joins TRBV7-9 to TRBJ1-1; 9 nucleotides align to TRBD1. V lost 4 bases, J lost 1 base, and 7 bases stayed unmatched. The length of the CDR3 is 16 residues. The germline gives CDR1 SEHNR, CDR2 FQNEAQ (reference sequence). The CDR3 loop reads CASSWDRVGKNTEAFF. The CDR3 coding sequence is TGTGCCAGCAGCTGGGACAGGGTCGGAAAGAACACTGAAGCTTTCTTT. The full variable domain, rest sourced from reference TRBV7-9 and TRBJ1-1, is DTGVSQNPRHKITKRGQNVTFRCDPISEHNRLYWYRQTLGQGPEFLTYFQNEAQLEKSRLLSDRFSAERPKGSFSTLEIQRTEQGDSAMYLCASSWDRVGKNTEAFFGQGTRLTVV.

The rearrangement joins TRBV18 to TRBJ2-3; D is ambiguous. Germline V gives CDR1 KGHSH, CDR2 LQKENI. Trimming took 4 bases from V and 4 from J, leaving 12 bases between them. This CDR3 region has 14 residues. DNA for the CDR3: TGTGCCAGCTCACGGCCCGTCGATCCAGATACGCAGTATTTT. Translated: CASSRPVDPDTQYF.

The rearrangement uses TRBV4-1 and TRBJ1-4; D is undetermined. Trimming took off 2 bases at V and 7 bases at J, with 11 bases between the two ends. Germline CDR1 MGHRA, CDR2 YSYEKL. The CDR3 spans 14 residues. CDR3 sequence reads: CASSQTSPGEKLFF. DNA of the CDR3: TGCGCCAGCAGCCAAACTTCCCCGGGTGAAAAACTGTTTTTT.

This chain uses TRBV7-2 with TRBJ2-2, with 7 positions matching TRBD2. In germline, CDR1 is SGHTA, CDR2 FQGNSA. V lost 6 bases to trimming and J lost 1 base; unmatched junction nucleotides: 8. CDR3 size: 16 residues. The CDR3: CASRFGGGVNTGELFF. DNA of the CDR3: TGTGCCAGCAGGTTTGGCGGGGGAGTGAACACCGGGGAGCTGTTTTTT.

This sequence joins TRBV6-1 and TRBJ1-2, with a possible D match to TRBD1 (6 bases). Per the germline V gene, CDR1 is MNHNS and CDR2 is SASEGT. V was cut by 3 bases and J by 11 bases, with 19 bases left in between. The CDR3 contains 14 residues. CDR3: CASSESFDRQKYTF. DNA of the CDR3: TGTGCCAGCAGTGAGTCCTTCGACAGGCAGAAGTACACCTTC.

The chain has TRBV2 and TRBJ1-3; D gene unclear. The length of the CDR3 is 14 residues. Looked up from germline, CDR1 is SNHLY and CDR2 is FYNNEI. The V end lost 4 bases, the J end lost 0 bases, and 7 bases lay between the germline ends. CDR3 loop: CASSASLSGNTIYF. CDR3 bases: TGTGCCAGCAGTGCTAGTCTCTCTGGAAACACCATATATTTT.

This clone was observed once. This sequence joins TRBV7-9 and TRBJ1-1; no clear D. This CDR3 is 13 amino acids long. V was cut by 5 bases and J by 3 bases, with 10 bases left in between. CDR1 and CDR2 from the germline V gene are SEHNR and FQNEAQ (reference sequence). The CDR3: CASSRGSYTEAFF. CDR3 in DNA: TGTGCCAGCAGCCGAGGGTCATACACTGAAGCTTTCTTT.

This chain links TRBV2 with TRBJ1-2; possibly TRBD1 for D (6 bases). Germline V lookup: CDR1 SNHLY, CDR2 FYNNEI. V was clipped by 6 bases and J by 8 bases, with 19 bases between them. CDR3 length: 14 amino acids. The CDR3 coding sequence is TGTGCCAGCAGCCAGGACAGTGCCGTCCGGGGCTACACCTTC. It specifies CASSQDSAVRGYTF.